One and the same sample provided the 3 T cell receptor beta chains below, sequenced in a study of tissue T cells after allogeneic stem cell transplantation. The table came from immunoSEQ multiplex PCR; TCRdb's copy has only in-frame clones and leaves some out. Of 8,000 to 10,000 clones in the sample, over 60% are singletons; the top ten hold roughly 24%. The starting material was tissue from the stomach, obtained at autopsy. Receptors originate from a male donor at least 60 years old with lung cancer.

This clone was seen just once. The V call is TRBV24-1, the J call TRBJ1-5, with D unresolved. Trimming took 5 bases from V and 0 from J, leaving 13 bases between them. The length of the CDR3 is 16 residues. Germline loops: CDR1 KGHDR, CDR2 SFDVKD. CDR3 sequence reads: CATSADTDYSNQPQHF. CDR3 DNA: TGTGCCACCAGTGCCGACACAGATTATAGCAATCAGCCCCAGCATTTT.

By share, this clone counts as medium-sized. The chain recombines TRBV2 with TRBJ2-3; no clear D gene. V dropped 4 bases and J dropped 6 bases, with 14 bases sitting between them. CDR1 and CDR2 from the germline V gene are SNHLY and FYNNEI. The CDR3 runs to 14 residues. The DNA for the CDR3 is TGTGCCAGCAGTGGAGGAATACAGACGGATACGCAGTATTTT. Protein sequence: CASSGGIQTDTQYF.

The chain carries TRBV20-1 and TRBJ2-3; the D is unclear. The CDR3 loop spans 12 amino acids. Trimming removed 3 bases at V and 3 bases at J, with 7 bases between. CDR1 and CDR2 (germline): DFQATT, SNEGSKA (reference sequence). The CDR3 DNA reads TGCAGTGCTAGTACTCCTACAGATACGCAGTATTTT. Translated, it gives CSASTPTDTQYF.